This T cell receptor beta chain was observed in a study of blood T cell repertoires in COVID-19. About the study: The United States, Italy and Spain provided the acute and convalescent COVID-19 samples. Sample material is recorded as cDNA or gDNA derived from T cells, B-cell-depleted T cells, or PBMCs.

In the study's own analysis: Amplification of reference gene primers provided the estimated nucleated cell counts. Data came from immunoSEQ multiplex PCR; TCRdb stores just in-frame clones and leaves some out. Clonal size and the V and J genes are those of that table, whereas D and trimming came from the DNA. The sample shows some 71,000 clones, just over 85% of them seen only once. The TCR originated in a man aged 30 to 39 with acute or convalescent COVID-19. Sample: peripheral blood.

This chain's CDR3 is CSVLTGEKWNEQFF. Here the CDR3 DNA reads TGCAGCGTTCTGACAGGGGAGAAATGGAATGAGCAGTTCTTC. The V call is TRBV29-1, the J call TRBJ2-1; 8 bases line up with TRBD1. Germline V CDR1 and CDR2: SQVTM, ANQGSEA. This CDR3 region has 14 residues. The junction had 10 bases not matched to a gene; V was cut back by 5 bases and J by 7 bases.